The source of this T cell receptor beta chain is a study of tumor-infiltrating lymphocytes in primary liver carcinoma. Study conclusions and caveats: Tumor-adjacent and tumor-blood pairs shared less of their repertoires than tumor region pairs shared. Relative to blood, tumors carried a significantly larger fraction of the repertoire in their top 250 clones (p = 0.039). Since the samples were bulk and unsorted, the CD4+ and CD8+ repertoires were not compared.

TCR beta cDNA was reverse-transcribed from approximately 0.45 ug of total RNA. The reaction used a constant-region primer and ProtoScript II reverse transcriptase. Each TCR beta library was derived from three nested multiplex PCR rounds that employed slightly modified ARM-PCR. The first two PCR rounds, nine to ten cycles each, used TRBV1-TRBV30 forward primers and a C-beta reverse primer. One entry per CDR3 protein results from TCRdb running MiXCR on the multiplex PCR reads. The repertoire holds about 310,000 distinct CDR3 sequences, 45% to 70% seen once, with about 15% in the top ten. This CDR3 is built from 13 residues. V was cut by 1 base and J by 9 bases, with 10 bases left in between. This clonotype was found many times. Its antigen is unknown. The authors took blood RNA from unsorted whole blood and also extracted germline DNA.

This TCR was recovered from a woman in her twenties or thirties with primary liver carcinoma and hepatitis B virus infection. The chain links TRBV12-3 or TRBV12-4 to TRBJ2-1; the D gene is possibly TRBD2 (5 bases). Input material: peripheral blood. The CDR3 is CASSLGYRGEQFF. The CDR3 DNA follows: TGTGCCAGCAGTTTAGGCTATCGGGGTGAGCAGTTCTTC.